The 20 T cell receptor beta chains in this list originate from one sample, sequenced in a study of identical twins. TCRdb ran MiXCR on the 5' RACE reads and lists one entry per CDR3 protein. The profile shows about 790,000 distinct CDR3 sequences, about 20% of them singletons. This sample was also put to use in a study of T cells expressing NK-cell markers.

Source material: PBMCs. All receptors come from a woman younger than 30 in good health.

This sequence joins TRBV19 and TRBJ2-1; D unresolved. The V end lost 4 bases, the J end lost 5 bases, and 9 bases lay between the germline ends. Looked up from germline, CDR1 is LNHDA and CDR2 is SQIVND (reference sequence). This CDR3 has 13 amino acids. For the CDR3, the DNA is TGTGCCAGTAGTAATGTCCGCCACAATGAGCAGTTCTTC. It yields the protein CASSNVRHNEQFF. Supplemented by reference TRBV19 and TRBJ2-1, the full variable domain reads DGGITQSPKYLFRKEGQNVTLSCEQNLNHDAMYWYRQDPGQGLRLIYYSQIVNDFQKGDIAEGYSVSREKKESFPLTVTSAQKNPTAFYLCASSNVRHNEQFFGPGTRLTVL.

This clonotype was seen ten or more times. The chain couples TRBV27 to TRBJ2-7; 7 bases fit TRBD1. J was trimmed by 4 bases and V by 0 bases; bases with no gene match: 6. Germline loops: CDR1 MNHEY, CDR2 SMNVEV (reference sequence). This CDR3 is built from 15 residues. The DNA of the CDR3 is TGTGCCAGCAGTTTATCAGGGACAGCAAAATACGAGCAGTACTTC. It encodes CASSLSGTAKYEQYF.

This clonotype was detected a few times. The chain employs TRBV5-1 and TRBJ2-1; maybe TRBD1 (6 bases). Between the trimmed V and J ends, which lost 1 base and 8 bases, there was a span of 10 bases. CDR1 SGHRS and CDR2 YFSETQ come from the germline V gene. The CDR3 sequence is 13 residues long. The CDR3 is CASSLSRGYEQFF. Written as DNA, the CDR3 is TGCGCCAGCAGCTTGTCCAGGGGCTATGAGCAGTTCTTC.

This clonotype was counted between two and nine times. V is TRBV12-3 or TRBV12-4 and J is TRBJ1-5; possibly TRBD1 for D (6 bases). The CDR3 is 14 residues long. The V end was cut by 0 bases, the J end by 7 bases, with 10 bases between. This chain's CDR3 is CASSLAWGAQPQHF. As DNA, the CDR3 is TGTGCCAGCAGTTTAGCGTGGGGGGCACAGCCCCAGCATTTT.

There are many counts of this clonotype. The junction and the germline gene differ at one end; a read error may be behind it. The chain couples TRBV5-1 to TRBJ2-7; D unclear. Germline V gene data show CDR1 as SGHRS and CDR2 as YFSETQ. CDR3 length: 11 residues. The CDR3 reads CASSSNYEQYF. CDR3 DNA sequence: TGTGCCAGCAGTTCGAACTACGAGCAGTACTTC.

This chain connects TRBV29-1 to TRBJ1-5; TRBD1 matches 8 bases. V dropped 6 bases and J dropped 7; count of bases not matched to a gene: 8. CDR1 and CDR2 from the germline V gene are SQVTM and ANQGSEA. This CDR3 spans 13 amino acids. This CDR3 is CSVVDRAGQPQHF. The CDR3 bases are TGCAGCGTAGTGGACAGGGCTGGCCAGCCCCAGCATTTT.

The sample holds a few counts of this clonotype. The gene calls are TRBV11-2 and TRBJ2-3; TRBD2 agrees at 11 bases. Unmatched junction bases numbered 5, after V lost 5 bases and J lost 1 base. The CDR3 consists of 16 residues. The germline V gene encodes CDR1 SGHAT and CDR2 FQNNGV. The CDR3 nucleotides read TGTGCCAGCAGCCCCACTAGCGGGGGCCGCACAGATACGCAGTATTTT. Protein product: CASSPTSGGRTDTQYF. The variable domain in full, completed from reference TRBV11-2 and TRBJ2-3, reads EAGVAQSPRYKIIEKRQSVAFWCNPISGHATLYWYQQILGQGPKLLIQFQNNGVVDDSQLPKDRFSAERLKGVDSTLKIQPAKLEDSAVYLCASSPTSGGRTDTQYFGPGTRLTVL.

This chain joins TRBV9 and TRBJ1-1; D is uncertain. V lost 0 bases to trimming and J lost 5 bases, with 14 bases between them. The CDR3 consists of 15 residues. Germline lookup yields CDR1 SGDLS and CDR2 YYNGEE. The CDR3 sequence is CASSVAEVKSTEAFF. Written as DNA, the CDR3 is TGTGCCAGCAGCGTAGCTGAGGTAAAGTCGACTGAAGCTTTCTTT.

This clonotype was seen a handful of times. The chain employs TRBV12-5 and TRBJ2-1; D gene uncertain. V was trimmed by 0 bases and J by 5 bases, leaving 14 bases between them. This CDR3 region has 16 residues. The germline gives CDR1 LGHNT, CDR2 FRNRAP. CDR3: CASGLVRQYSNNEQFF. For the CDR3, the DNA is TGTGCTAGTGGTTTGGTTCGGCAGTATTCTAACAATGAGCAGTTCTTC.

The J gene is TRBJ2-1, the V gene TRBV20-1; TRBD2 is a possible D gene (6 bases). The CDR3 length is 15 residues. Germline-derived CDR1 and CDR2 are DFQATT and SNEGSKA (reference sequence). Trimming took off 3 bases at V and 6 bases at J, with 18 bases between the two ends. The CDR3 DNA sequence: TGCAGTGCTAGGTCACCGCTAGCGTTAAGCAATGAGCAGTTCTTC. As protein: CSARSPLALSNEQFF.

The chain employs TRBV29-1 and TRBJ2-1; 8 bases agree with TRBD1. Unmatched junction bases numbered 1, after V lost 1 base and J lost 14 bases. The CDR3 runs 10 residues. The germline gives CDR1 SQVTM, CDR2 ANQGSEA. CDR3 in DNA: TGCAGCGTTGAAGGGACAGGGAAGTTCTTC. Its translation: CSVEGTGKFF.

This clonotype occurred many times. This chain links TRBV5-1 with TRBJ2-1, with 8 positions matching TRBD1. V was clipped by 4 bases and J by 0 bases; unmatched bases: 3. From germline, CDR1 is SGHRS and CDR2 YFSETQ. The CDR3 is made up of 15 amino acids. The CDR3 bases are TGCGCCAGCAGCGGGACAGGAGCCTCCTACAATGAGCAGTTCTTC. It encodes CASSGTGASYNEQFF.

This clonotype was observed a few times. V is TRBV7-2 and J is TRBJ2-3; TRBD2 might be the D (6 bases). Germline lookup yields CDR1 SGHTA and CDR2 FQGNSA. V dropped 2 bases and J dropped 2 bases, with 11 bases sitting between them. The CDR3 is 15 amino acids. CDR3 nucleotides: TGTGCCAGCAGCTTAAGTAGCGGACTCACAGATACGCAGTATTTT. Its translation is CASSLSSGLTDTQYF.

This clonotype was seen a few times. The chain employs TRBV20-1 and TRBJ2-5; D is possibly TRBD1 or TRBD2 (5 bases each). Trimming pared 0 bases from V and 5 bases from J, leaving 13 bases between. Per germline, CDR1 DFQATT and CDR2 SNEGSKA (reference sequence). The CDR3 has 14 residues. CDR3 coding DNA: TGCAGTGCTAGAGATCATGAGGGGATGGAGACCCAGTACTTC. The encoded protein is CSARDHEGMETQYF.

This clonotype was seen a handful of times. V gene TRBV20-1 combines with J gene TRBJ2-5; the D gene is possibly TRBD2 (5 bases). Germline assignment: CDR1 DFQATT and CDR2 SNEGSKA (reference sequence). The CDR3 contains 14 residues. V gave up 3 bases and J gave up 4 bases, with 15 bases separating them. The CDR3 here is CSASRGFMGETQYF. The CDR3 DNA reads TGCAGTGCTAGCCGCGGGTTTATGGGAGAGACCCAGTACTTC.

This clonotype showed up many times. The V call is TRBV12-3 or TRBV12-4, the J call TRBJ2-7, with 7 bases identical to TRBD2. After removal of 5 bases from V and 3 bases from J, the junction contained 7 bases not matched to a gene. The CDR3 length is 14 residues. The CDR3 here is CASSPGEGGYEQYF. The CDR3 DNA reads TGTGCCAGCAGTCCGGGGGAGGGAGGCTACGAGCAGTACTTC.

This clonotype was observed a few times. The rearrangement uses TRBV6-1 and TRBJ1-1, with 7 bases that match TRBD1. CDR3 length equals 13 residues. The V gene end was trimmed by 10 bases and the J gene end by 7 bases; junction bases not matched to a gene: 12. Germline assignment: CDR1 MNHNS and CDR2 SASEGT. The CDR3 sequence: CATNRGRGSEAFF. The CDR3 DNA sequence: TGTGCCACAAACAGGGGCAGGGGGAGTGAAGCTTTCTTT.

There are a few counts of this clonotype. The chain links TRBV7-2 to TRBJ2-2, with D possibly TRBD1 on 6 matching bases. Germline-derived CDR1 and CDR2 are SGHTA and FQGNSA. The V end lost 3 bases, the J end lost 7 bases, and 9 bases lay between the germline ends. The CDR3 length is 13 residues. CDR3 nucleotide sequence: TGTGCCAGCAGCTTTGGACAGCACGGGGAGCTGTTTTTT. Translation gives CASSFGQHGELFF.

This clonotype occurred a few times. The rearrangement uses TRBV12-5 and TRBJ1-5; D is uncertain. V was cut by 3 bases and J by 7 bases, with 13 bases left in between. CDR1 and CDR2 (germline): LGHNT, FRNRAP. The CDR3 runs to 14 residues. Here the CDR3 DNA reads TGTGCTAGTGGTTTAGGGAACGGCGGACAGCCCCAGCATTTT. This codes for CASGLGNGGQPQHF.

The V gene is TRBV20-1, the J gene TRBJ2-3, with 10 positions matching TRBD2. Trimming cost V 2 bases and J 8 bases; bases outside gene matches: 7. The length of the CDR3 is 14 residues. Per germline, CDR1 DFQATT and CDR2 SNEGSKA (reference sequence). The CDR3 reads CSARLAGVPSTQYF. The CDR3 DNA reads as TGCAGTGCTAGACTAGCGGGAGTTCCCAGTACGCAGTATTTT.